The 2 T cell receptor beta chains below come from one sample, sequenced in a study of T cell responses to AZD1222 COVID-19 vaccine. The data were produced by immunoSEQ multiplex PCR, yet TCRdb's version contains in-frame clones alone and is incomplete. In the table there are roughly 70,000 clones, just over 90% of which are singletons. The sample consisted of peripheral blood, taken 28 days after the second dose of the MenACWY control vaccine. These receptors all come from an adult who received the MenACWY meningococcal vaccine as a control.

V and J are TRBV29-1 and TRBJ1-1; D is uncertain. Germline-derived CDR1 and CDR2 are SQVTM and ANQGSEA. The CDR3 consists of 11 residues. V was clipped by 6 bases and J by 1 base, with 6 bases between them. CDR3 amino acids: CSVPQNTEAFF. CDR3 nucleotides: TGCAGCGTCCCACAGAACACTGAAGCTTTCTTT. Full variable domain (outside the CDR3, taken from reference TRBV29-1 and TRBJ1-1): SAVISQKPSRDICQRGTSLTIQCQVDSQVTMMFWYRQQPGQSLTLIATANQGSEATYESGFVIDKFPISRPNLTFSTLTVSNMSPEDSSIYLCSVPQNTEAFFGQGTRLTVV.

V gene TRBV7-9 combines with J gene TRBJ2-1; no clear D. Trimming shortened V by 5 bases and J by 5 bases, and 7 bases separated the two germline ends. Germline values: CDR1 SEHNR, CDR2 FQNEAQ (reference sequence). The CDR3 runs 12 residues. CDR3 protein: CASSPTHNEQFF. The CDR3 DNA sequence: TGTGCCAGCAGCCCCACCCACAATGAGCAGTTCTTC.